A single sample is the source of the 32 T cell receptor beta chains below, sequenced in a study of molecular identifiers for immune sequencing clone quantification. TCRdb analysed the PCR reads with MiXCR anew, one entry per CDR3 protein. The table lists 35,000 or so distinct CDR3 sequences, about 20% of them singletons. Sequencing used naive CD8+ T cells from blood, with Jurkat cell RNA spiked in. As for subset: FACS-sorted CD8+CD4-CCR7+CD45RA+ naive T cells. The receptors here all came from a human donor in good health. Some libraries in this study had Jurkat cell RNA spiked in.

This clonotype showed up many times. CDR3 coding DNA: TGTGCCAGCAGCTTAGCATGGGGCGATGAGCAGTTCTTC. Protein product: CASSLAWGDEQFF. V is TRBV7-8 and J is TRBJ2-1; TRBD1 is a possible D gene (5 bases). V was trimmed by 0 bases and J by 8 bases, leaving 8 bases between them. This CDR3 has 13 amino acids. Germline V gives CDR1 SGHVS, CDR2 FQNEAQ.

This clonotype was recorded many times. The rearrangement joins TRBV4-1 to TRBJ1-1; D gene uncertain. With 0 bases removed from V and 11 bases from J, the gap between germline ends came to 10 bases. The CDR3 loop spans 12 amino acids. Germline V gene sequence: CDR1 MGHRA, CDR2 YSYEKL. This CDR3 is CASSQDGVYAFF. The CDR3 DNA sequence: TGCGCCAGCAGCCAAGACGGGGTATATGCTTTCTTT.

This clonotype was seen at least ten times. This chain links TRBV2 with TRBJ1-5, with 12 bases that match TRBD1. This CDR3 spans 17 amino acids. V trimming: 8 bases; J trimming: 1 base; junction bases outside the gene matches: 9. Per the germline V gene, CDR1 is SNHLY and CDR2 is FYNNEI. CDR3 DNA sequence: TGTGCCAGCTGTTCGGGACAGGGGGCTTCGAGCAATCAGCCCCAGCATTTT. Amino acids: CASCSGQGASSNQPQHF.

This clonotype was counted only a few times. This chain links TRBV5-5 with TRBJ1-1, with 7 bases that match TRBD1. Germline V gives CDR1 SGHKS, CDR2 YYEKEE (reference sequence). The CDR3 spans 17 residues. With 4 bases clipped from V and 0 bases from J, the junction kept 12 bases outside the gene matches. CDR3: CASSPLGGQRMNTEAFF. The CDR3 DNA reads as TGTGCCAGCAGCCCGCTCGGGGGACAGAGAATGAACACTGAAGCTTTCTTT.

This clonotype showed up many times. The CDR3 DNA follows: TGTGCCAGCAGCTTAGCCCCCGGGACTAGCGGGAGAGATGAGCAGTTCTTC. Its translation: CASSLAPGTSGRDEQFF. The gene calls are TRBV11-2 and TRBJ2-1; 14 bases match TRBD2. The ends lost 1 base at V and 8 bases at J; junction bases unmatched: 7. Germline CDR1 and CDR2: SGHAT and FQNNGV. CDR3 length: 17 amino acids.

The table lists this clonotype with many counts. The J gene is TRBJ2-5, the V gene TRBV7-9, with D possibly TRBD2 on 5 matching bases. This CDR3 region has 15 residues. Germline V gives CDR1 SEHNR, CDR2 FQNEAQ (reference sequence). V was clipped by 5 bases and J by 5 bases, with 18 bases between them. CDR3 DNA sequence: TGTGCCAGCAGCCCCTCGGGAAACGGCATGGAGACCCAGTACTTC. Its translation is CASSPSGNGMETQYF.

The V and J genes are TRBV7-8 and TRBJ2-5; D is uncertain. Trimming removed 4 bases from V and 7 bases from J, with 10 bases in between. Germline CDR1 is SGHVS and CDR2 is FQNEAQ. The CDR3 extends over 12 amino acids. The CDR3 loop reads CASSSAPGTQYF. The CDR3 region has the DNA TGTGCCAGCAGCTCCGCCCCGGGGACCCAGTACTTC. Variable domain in full (rest from reference TRBV7-8 and TRBJ2-5): GAGVSQSPRYKVAKRGQDVALRCDPISGHVSLFWYQQALGQGPEFLTYFQNEAQLDKSGLPSDRFFAERPEGSVSTLKIQRTQQEDSAVYLCASSSAPGTQYFGPGTRLLVL.

This clonotype was counted at least ten times. This chain joins TRBV12-3 or TRBV12-4 and TRBJ1-4; tentatively, D is TRBD1 (6 bases). The CDR3 is made up of 14 amino acids. With 4 bases removed from V and 8 bases from J, the gap between germline ends came to 14 bases. The CDR3 loop is CASSYRVLREKLFF. CDR3 DNA: TGTGCCAGCAGTTACAGGGTTCTAAGGGAAAAACTGTTTTTT.

The chain joins TRBV29-1 to TRBJ1-1; TRBD1 aligns across 8 bases. V dropped 4 bases and J dropped 4; count of bases not matched to a gene: 11. The CDR3 sequence is 15 residues long. In germline, CDR1 is SQVTM, CDR2 ANQGSEA. DNA for the CDR3: TGCAGCGTTGGGGGAGGGGACAGGACTGTCACTGAAGCTTTCTTT. This gives the protein CSVGGGDRTVTEAFF.

This clonotype was seen many times. The chain carries TRBV27 and TRBJ1-5; 9 positions agree with TRBD1. Germline lookup yields CDR1 MNHEY and CDR2 SMNVEV (reference sequence). CDR3 length: 15 residues. The V and J ends lost 5 bases and 5 bases, in that order; junction bases with no gene match: 7. The CDR3 is CASSIGQGFYQPQHF. CDR3 sequence (DNA): TGTGCCAGCAGTATTGGACAGGGGTTTTATCAGCCCCAGCATTTT.

Remarks on this clonotype: It may be a read error: a sequence one base away is much more abundant. The J gene is TRBJ1-1, the V gene TRBV13; D is unresolved. The V end lost 5 bases, the J end lost 4 bases, and 11 bases lay between the germline ends. This CDR3 has 13 amino acids. Germline V gene data show CDR1 as PRHDT and CDR2 as FYEKMQ (reference sequence). CDR3 sequence: CASSGHGITEAFF. Written as DNA, the CDR3 is TGTGCCAGCAGCGGCCATGGAATCACTGAAGCTTTCTTT.

The CDR3 reads CASSLYLGDEAFF. Written as DNA, the CDR3 is TGTGCCAGCAGTTTATACTTGGGTGATGAAGCTTTCTTT. V gene TRBV12-3 or TRBV12-4 combines with J gene TRBJ1-1; D uncertain. Trimming removed 2 bases at V and 7 bases at J, with 11 bases between. The length of the CDR3 is 13 residues.

This clonotype was seen ten or more times. The chain carries TRBV12-3 or TRBV12-4 and TRBJ1-1, with unresolved D. V shed 6 bases and J shed 5 bases, with 10 bases lying between them. This CDR3 contains 12 residues. CDR3 sequence (DNA): TGTGCCAGCAGGGACGCGGGGACTGAAGCTTTCTTT. It yields the protein CASRDAGTEAFF.

Note on this clonotype: Possible read error: a much larger clone is one base away. The chain employs TRBV6-2 or TRBV6-3 and TRBJ2-3; D perhaps matches TRBD1 (5 bases). The germline V gene encodes CDR1 MNHEY and CDR2 SVGEGT. The CDR3 loop spans 13 amino acids. The CDR3 region has the DNA TGTGCCAGCACTCGAGCTCCCACAGGTACGCAGTATTTT. It codes for CASTRAPTGTQYF.

This clonotype was observed at least ten times. The chain recombines TRBV4-1 with TRBJ1-1, with D unresolved. This CDR3 is built from 13 residues. Germline lookup yields CDR1 MGHRA and CDR2 YSYEKL. V lost 0 bases to trimming and J lost 0 bases, with 2 bases between them. The CDR3 loop is CASSQEMNTEAFF. CDR3 nucleotides: TGCGCCAGCAGCCAAGAGATGAACACTGAAGCTTTCTTT.

The sample holds many counts of this clonotype. The chain has TRBV6-6 and TRBJ2-2, with D perhaps TRBD1 (6 bases). The CDR3 loop spans 15 amino acids. V dropped 4 bases and J dropped 2 bases, with 11 bases sitting between them. Germline CDR1 is MNHNY and CDR2 is SVGAGI (reference sequence). DNA of the CDR3: TGTGCCAGCAGTTGGGGACAAGGAAACACCGGGGAGCTGTTTTTT. Translated: CASSWGQGNTGELFF.

This clonotype was recorded at least ten times. The J gene is TRBJ2-3, the V gene TRBV2, with 7 bases matching TRBD1. V trimming: 4 bases; J trimming: 0 bases; junction bases outside the gene matches: 4. CDR3 length equals 15 residues. Germline V CDR1 and CDR2: SNHLY, FYNNEI. The CDR3 nucleotides are TGTGCCAGCAGTGCTCCGGGACAGAGCACAGATACGCAGTATTTT. Encoded protein: CASSAPGQSTDTQYF.

Ten or more counts support this clonotype. The chain employs TRBV7-2 and TRBJ2-7, with 7 bases identical to TRBD2. Germline loops: CDR1 SGHTA, CDR2 FQGNSA. This CDR3 contains 15 residues. The V segment lost 5 bases and the J segment 1 base; nucleotides outside the gene matches: 8. CDR3 DNA: TGTGCCAGCAGCCCTCGGACTAGTTCTTCCTACGAGCAGTACTTC. As protein: CASSPRTSSSYEQYF.

The table lists this clonotype with a few counts. The chain is built from TRBV28 and TRBJ2-1; TRBD1 is a possible D gene (5 bases). Germline V lookup: CDR1 MDHEN, CDR2 SYDVKM. The V and J ends lost 5 bases and 9 bases respectively, with 26 bases between them. The CDR3 consists of 17 residues. CDR3: CASSRTPLQVLQGEQFF. For the CDR3, the DNA is TGTGCCAGCAGTCGAACCCCCTTACAGGTACTTCAGGGTGAGCAGTTCTTC.

This clonotype was recorded at least ten times. This chain joins TRBV28 and TRBJ2-1; D is unclear. In germline, CDR1 is MDHEN, CDR2 SYDVKM. V dropped 6 bases and J dropped 7 bases, with 13 bases sitting between them. The CDR3 has 13 amino acids. The CDR3 region is CASRPGLLNEQFF. The CDR3, as DNA: TGTGCCAGCAGGCCCGGATTACTAAATGAGCAGTTCTTC.

The rearrangement links TRBV2 to TRBJ2-1; D gene unclear. Trimming took 10 bases from V and 0 from J, leaving 13 bases between them. Germline values: CDR1 SNHLY, CDR2 FYNNEI. The CDR3 is 14 residues long. The CDR3 sequence: CAIAGESSYNEQFF. CDR3 nucleotide sequence: TGTGCCATAGCTGGAGAAAGCTCCTACAATGAGCAGTTCTTC. Looking up the rest from reference TRBV2 and TRBJ2-1 gives the full variable domain: EPEVTQTPSHQVTQMGQEVILRCVPISNHLYFYWYRQILGQKVEFLVSFYNNEISEKSEIFDDQFSVERPDGSNFTLKIRSTKLEDSAMYFCAIAGESSYNEQFFGPGTRLTVL.

The rearrangement uses TRBV6-6 and TRBJ2-1, with 7 bases identical to TRBD2. V dropped 2 bases and J dropped 7; count of bases not matched to a gene: 8. This CDR3 has 15 residues. Germline CDR1 and CDR2: MNHNY and SVGAGI (reference sequence). In DNA form, the CDR3 reads TGTGCCAGCAGTTACACAACCGGGACTAATAATGAGCAGTTCTTC. This sequence encodes CASSYTTGTNNEQFF.

The sample holds a few counts of this clonotype. An end of the junction does not agree with germline; a read error may underlie this. The genes are TRBV6-5 and TRBJ2-2, with D possibly being TRBD1 or TRBD2 (5 bases each). The CDR3 contains 14 residues. CDR1 and CDR2 (germline): MNHEY, SVGAGI. The CDR3: CASNYGWGTGELFF. CDR3 DNA: TGTGCCAGCAATTACGGTTGGGGGACCGGGGAGCTGTTTTTT.

This clonotype was detected only a few times. V is TRBV29-1 and J is TRBJ2-7; D possibly corresponds to TRBD1 (6 bases). The CDR3 totals 12 residues. Germline CDR1 reads SQVTM; CDR2 reads ANQGSEA. Trimming pared 6 bases from V and 0 bases from J, leaving 9 bases between. The CDR3 DNA reads as TGCAGCGTAGAACAGGGCTCCTACGAGCAGTACTTC. It yields the protein CSVEQGSYEQYF.

This clonotype was seen ten or more times. CDR3 sequence: CASSLPSSYEQYF. The CDR3 DNA follows: TGTGCCAGCAGTTTGCCGAGCTCCTACGAGCAGTACTTC. V gene TRBV28 combines with J gene TRBJ2-7, with unresolved D. The CDR3 covers 13 residues. CDR1 and CDR2 from the germline V gene are MDHEN and SYDVKM. Trimming removed 3 bases from V and 0 bases from J, with 6 bases in between.

Only a few counts were recorded for this clonotype. The chain uses TRBV19 and TRBJ2-1, with 8 positions matching TRBD2. The CDR3 totals 13 residues. Germline V gene sequence: CDR1 LNHDA, CDR2 SQIVND (reference sequence). Trimming at V came to 5 bases and at J to 7 bases, leaving 4 bases not matched to a gene. The CDR3: CASSPTSENEQFF. CDR3 sequence (DNA): TGTGCCAGTAGTCCGACTAGCGAGAATGAGCAGTTCTTC.

This clonotype was picked up many times. This chain links TRBV6-5 with TRBJ2-3; 7 bases line up with TRBD2. The junction had 4 bases not matched to a gene; V was cut back by 3 bases and J by 1 base. CDR1 and CDR2 (germline): MNHEY, SVGAGI. This CDR3 has 15 amino acids. CDR3 in amino acids: CASSYGAGGTDTQYF. In DNA form, the CDR3 reads TGTGCCAGCAGTTATGGGGCGGGGGGCACAGATACGCAGTATTTT.

This clonotype was observed many times. The rearrangement links TRBV19 to TRBJ1-5; TRBD1 aligns across 7 bases. The CDR3 contains 15 residues. V lost 3 bases and J lost 0; bases outside the gene matches: 2. Germline V gene sequence: CDR1 LNHDA, CDR2 SQIVND (reference sequence). As DNA, the CDR3 is TGTGCCAGTAGTATGACAGGGTATAGCAATCAGCCCCAGCATTTT. It translates to CASSMTGYSNQPQHF.

This clonotype was counted ten times or more. The V call is TRBV7-9, the J call TRBJ2-5, with D tentatively TRBD2 (5 bases). This CDR3 contains 17 residues. Per germline, CDR1 SEHNR and CDR2 FQNEAQ (reference sequence). V was pared by 3 bases and J by 5 bases, with 22 bases between. The CDR3 region is CASSLGPPTSSWETQYF. The CDR3 coding sequence is TGTGCCAGCAGCTTGGGCCCCCCCACTAGTTCCTGGGAGACCCAGTACTTC.

This clonotype was recorded at least ten times. This sequence joins TRBV5-5 and TRBJ2-2; TRBD1 might be the D (5 bases). The germline V gene encodes CDR1 SGHKS and CDR2 YYEKEE (reference sequence). The V end was cut by 1 base, the J end by 5 bases, with 12 bases between. The CDR3 spans 15 residues. The DNA for the CDR3 is TGTGCCAGCAGCTTGCTTGACAGCATAACCGGGGAGCTGTTTTTT. Protein product: CASSLLDSITGELFF.

This clonotype was detected many times. The chain links TRBV10-3 to TRBJ2-7; D not resolved. Deletions cut 5 bases from V and 0 bases from J, with 17 bases between. The CDR3 runs to 16 residues. The germline CDR1 and CDR2 sequences are ENHRY and SYGVKD. DNA of the CDR3: TGTGCCATCAGTAACCCCCTGGCCGCGCACTCCTACGAGCAGTACTTC. Translating gives CAISNPLAAHSYEQYF.

In the case of this clonotype: A much bigger clone sits one base away, suggesting this may be a read error. J is TRBJ1-2 and V is TRBV7-2; D not certain. There are 17 residues in the CDR3. The germline V gene has CDR1 SGHTA and CDR2 FQGNSA. V was trimmed by 5 bases and J by 4 bases, leaving 23 bases between them. The CDR3 DNA reads TGTGCCAGCAGCCCACGGGGTTCCCACGCGATGGGCTATGGCTACACCTTC. This codes for CASSPRGSHAMGYGYTF.